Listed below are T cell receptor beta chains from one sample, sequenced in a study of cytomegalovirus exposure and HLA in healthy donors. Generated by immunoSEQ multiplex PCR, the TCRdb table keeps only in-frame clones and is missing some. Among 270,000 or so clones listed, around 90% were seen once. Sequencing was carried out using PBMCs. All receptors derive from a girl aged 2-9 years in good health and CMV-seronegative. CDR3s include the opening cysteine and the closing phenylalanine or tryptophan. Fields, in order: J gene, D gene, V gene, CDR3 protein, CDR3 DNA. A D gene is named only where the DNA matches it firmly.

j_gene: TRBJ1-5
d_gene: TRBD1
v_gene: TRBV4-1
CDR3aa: CASSQWARQGDSNQPQHF
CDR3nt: TGCGCCAGCAGCCAATGGGCCCGACAGGGCGATAGCAATCAGCCCCAGCATTTT

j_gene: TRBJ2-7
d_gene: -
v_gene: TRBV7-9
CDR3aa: CASASDGYEQYF
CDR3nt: TGTGCCAGCGCTAGCGACGGCTACGAGCAGTACTTC

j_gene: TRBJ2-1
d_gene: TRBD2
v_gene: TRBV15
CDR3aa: CATSGLILAGEGDEQFF
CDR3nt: TGTGCCACCAGCGGACTGATCCTAGCGGGAGAAGGGGATGAGCAGTTCTTC

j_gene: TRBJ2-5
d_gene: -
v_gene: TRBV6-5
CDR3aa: CASSYFRGKVQETQYF
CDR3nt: TGTGCCAGCAGTTACTTTCGGGGGAAAGTTCAAGAGACCCAGTACTTC

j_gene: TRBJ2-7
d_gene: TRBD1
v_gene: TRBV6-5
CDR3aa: CASSRTGNYEQYF
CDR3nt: TGTGCCAGCAGTCGGACAGGGAACTACGAGCAGTACTTC

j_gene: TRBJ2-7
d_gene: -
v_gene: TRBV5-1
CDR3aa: CASSLVLADEQYF
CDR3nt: TGCGCCAGCAGCTTGGTCCTAGCCGACGAGCAGTACTTC

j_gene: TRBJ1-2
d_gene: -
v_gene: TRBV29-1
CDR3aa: CSVNPLTGPSNYGYTF
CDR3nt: TGCAGCGTCAACCCCTTAACAGGTCCCTCTAACTATGGCTACACCTTC

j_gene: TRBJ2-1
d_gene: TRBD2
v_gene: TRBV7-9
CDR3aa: CASSLALAGYTEQFF
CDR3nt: TGTGCCAGCAGCTTAGCGCTAGCGGGATATACTGAGCAGTTCTTC

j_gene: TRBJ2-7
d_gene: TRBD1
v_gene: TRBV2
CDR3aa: CASSGGTGGNYEQYF
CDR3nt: TGTGCCAGCAGCGGGGGGACAGGGGGCAACTACGAGCAGTACTTC

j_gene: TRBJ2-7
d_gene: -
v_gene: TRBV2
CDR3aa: CASSELTRSYEQYF
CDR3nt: TGTGCCAGCAGTGAATTGACTCGCTCCTACGAGCAGTACTTC

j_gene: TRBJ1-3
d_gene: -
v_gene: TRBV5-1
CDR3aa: CASSFTAGDGNTIYF
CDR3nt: TGCGCCAGCAGCTTTACGGCAGGGGACGGAAACACCATATATTTT

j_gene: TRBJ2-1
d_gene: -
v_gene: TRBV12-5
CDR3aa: CASSLRNPPNEQFF
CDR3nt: TGTGCTAGCTCCCTGAGAAACCCGCCCAATGAGCAGTTCTTC

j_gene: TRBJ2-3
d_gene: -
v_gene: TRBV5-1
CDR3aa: CASSPGRTLGTDTQYF
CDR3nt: TGCGCCAGCAGCCCTGGTCGAACTCTAGGCACAGATACGCAGTATTTT

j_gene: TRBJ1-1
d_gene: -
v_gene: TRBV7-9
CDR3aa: CASSAHAGAWTEAFF
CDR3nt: TGTGCCAGCAGCGCCCATGCGGGGGCGTGGACTGAAGCTTTCTTT

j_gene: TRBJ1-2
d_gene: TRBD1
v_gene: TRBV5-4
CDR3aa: CASSQSDRTNYGYTF
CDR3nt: TGTGCCAGCAGCCAGTCGGACAGGACCAACTATGGCTACACCTTC

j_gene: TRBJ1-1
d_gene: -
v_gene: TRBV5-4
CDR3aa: CASSWGVRTHQSPTNTEAFF
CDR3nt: TGTGCCAGCAGCTGGGGGGTACGGACACACCAATCCCCTACAAACACTGAAGCTTTCTTT

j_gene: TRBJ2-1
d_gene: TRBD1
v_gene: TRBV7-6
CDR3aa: CASSWGQGINEQFF
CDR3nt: TGTGCCAGCAGCTGGGGACAGGGGATCAATGAGCAGTTCTTC

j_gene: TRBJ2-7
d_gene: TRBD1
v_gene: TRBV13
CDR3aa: CASSSRDREYEQYF
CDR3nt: TGTGCCAGCAGCAGCCGGGACAGGGAATACGAGCAGTACTTC

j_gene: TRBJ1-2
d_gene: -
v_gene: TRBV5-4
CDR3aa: CASQPPSGGPDNYGYTF
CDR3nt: TGTGCCAGCCAACCACCTTCTGGAGGGCCTGATAACTATGGCTACACCTTC

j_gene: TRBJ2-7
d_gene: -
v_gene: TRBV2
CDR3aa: CASSESEQYF
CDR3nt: TGTGCCAGCAGTGAATCTGAGCAGTACTTC